Below, one TCR beta chain is given with its context. Its antigen remains unknown. Here immunoSEQ multiplex PCR was the method, and the copy in TCRdb shows in-frame clones only, minus some. The sample records around 7,000 clones, 60% to 80% being singletons. The tumor samples were collected prior to definitive surgery or chemotherapy. Germline lookup yields CDR1 MGHRA and CDR2 YSYEKL. The CDR3 runs 14 residues. V was cut by 5 bases and J by 11 bases, with 16 bases left in between. The data derive from a study of high-grade serous ovarian cancer treatment subgroups. Study details: Samples averaged roughly 15,000 reads and some 7,500 unique TCR beta rearrangements. Study observations and caveats: Bulk tumor TCR sequencing gave no spatial information. Repertoire similarity ranged roughly 0.11 to 0.85 between tumors of one patient.

This receptor was taken from a human donor with high-grade serous ovarian cancer. The gene calls are TRBV4-1 and TRBJ1-6, with D possibly TRBD1 on 5 matching bases. Sequencing input: tumor tissue. In DNA form, the CDR3 reads TGCGCCAGCAGCTCGGGGCCCCCCAAGGCACCCCTCCACTTT. It encodes CASSSGPPKAPLHF.